The rows below give T cell receptor beta chains drawn from one sample of a study of blood T cell repertoires in COVID-19. Only in-frame clones appear in the TCRdb table, and some are missing; sequencing was by immunoSEQ multiplex PCR. In the table there are tens of thousands of clones, 65% to 90% of which are singletons. The specimen sequenced was peripheral blood. Source of these receptors: a woman aged 55 to 70 with acute or convalescent COVID-19. Both conserved end residues are part of each CDR3.

v_call: TRBV11-2
j_call: TRBJ1-5
cdr3_aa: CASRGGGGNQPQHF

v_call: TRBV2
j_call: TRBJ2-3
cdr3_aa: CASMDREGTDTQYF

v_call: TRBV5-1
j_call: TRBJ1-6
cdr3_aa: CASSLEGGYNSPLHF

v_call: TRBV10-3
j_call: TRBJ1-3
cdr3_aa: CAISKQGGGNTIYF

v_call: TRBV5-6
j_call: TRBJ1-4
cdr3_aa: CASSLETGLSNEKLFF

v_call: TRBV6-5
j_call: TRBJ1-1
cdr3_aa: CASSHPGQGAGEAFF

v_call: TRBV21-1
j_call: TRBJ2-6
cdr3_aa: CASSKNRERSGANVLTF

v_call: TRBV19
j_call: TRBJ2-2
cdr3_aa: CASSIAGWTGELFF

v_call: TRBV12-3/TRBV12-4
j_call: TRBJ1-2
cdr3_aa: CASSLGTGGGYTF

v_call: TRBV5-1
j_call: TRBJ2-7
cdr3_aa: CASSPMSGQGNEQYF

v_call: TRBV7-2
j_call: TRBJ2-1
cdr3_aa: CASTAEFGGGSYNEQFF

v_call: TRBV30
j_call: TRBJ1-3
cdr3_aa: CAWRWGRGRNTIYF

v_call: TRBV19
j_call: TRBJ1-2
cdr3_aa: CASSRGRDRVHGYTF

v_call: TRBV11-2
j_call: TRBJ2-7
cdr3_aa: CASRSIPGQGTYEQYF

v_call: TRBV7-9
j_call: TRBJ1-1
cdr3_aa: CASSLLRGTEAFF

v_call: TRBV7-9
j_call: TRBJ2-4
cdr3_aa: CASRLAGDPAKNIQYF

v_call: TRBV11-2
j_call: TRBJ1-2
cdr3_aa: CASSLAAGGGYTF

v_call: TRBV6-2/TRBV6-3
j_call: TRBJ2-1
cdr3_aa: CASSSYRGRGNEQFF

v_call: TRBV19
j_call: TRBJ1-1
cdr3_aa: CASSPRWSGTEAFF

v_call: TRBV19
j_call: TRBJ1-2
cdr3_aa: CASSIPGGRYGYTF

v_call: TRBV5-3
j_call: TRBJ2-4
cdr3_aa: CARSPEINPTQGLAKNIQYF

v_call: TRBV13
j_call: TRBJ2-3
cdr3_aa: CASSLVRGGPGTQYF

v_call: TRBV19
j_call: TRBJ1-4
cdr3_aa: CASRGGNKLFF

v_call: TRBV27
j_call: TRBJ2-3
cdr3_aa: CASSLFRLAGVDTQYF

v_call: TRBV6-5
j_call: TRBJ1-6
cdr3_aa: CASIKNDRNSPLHF

v_call: TRBV7-6
j_call: TRBJ2-2
cdr3_aa: CASSFAAGGTTGELFF

v_call: TRBV5-1
j_call: TRBJ2-2
cdr3_aa: CASSLRAGGAGELFF

v_call: TRBV18
j_call: TRBJ1-5
cdr3_aa: CASSLKSGADQPQHF

v_call: TRBV6-5
j_call: TRBJ1-2
cdr3_aa: CASSSDPRQGYGYTF